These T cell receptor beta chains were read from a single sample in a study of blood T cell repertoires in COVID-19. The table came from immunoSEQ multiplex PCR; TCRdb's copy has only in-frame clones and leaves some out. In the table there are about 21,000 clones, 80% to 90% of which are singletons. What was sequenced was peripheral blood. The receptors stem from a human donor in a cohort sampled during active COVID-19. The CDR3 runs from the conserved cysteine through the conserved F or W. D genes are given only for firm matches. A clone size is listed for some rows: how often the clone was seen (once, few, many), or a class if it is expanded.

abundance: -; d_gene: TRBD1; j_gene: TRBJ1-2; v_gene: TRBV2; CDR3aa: CASRDRVITNYGYTF; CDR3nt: TGTGCCAGCAGGGACAGGGTGATAACTAACTATGGCTACACCTTC
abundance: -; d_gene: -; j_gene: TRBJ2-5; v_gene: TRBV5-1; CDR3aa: CASSTPQVTETQYF; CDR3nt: TGCGCCAGCAGCACACCACAGGTTACGGAGACCCAGTACTTC
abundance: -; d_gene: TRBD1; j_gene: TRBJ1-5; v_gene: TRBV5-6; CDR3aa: CASSLGQNRQPQHF; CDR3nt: TGTGCCAGCAGCCTGGGACAGAACCGTCAGCCCCAGCATTTT
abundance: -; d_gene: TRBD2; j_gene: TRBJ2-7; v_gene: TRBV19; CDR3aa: CASSISPSGAYEQYF; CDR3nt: TGTGCCAGTAGTATCTCTCCTAGCGGGGCCTACGAGCAGTACTTC
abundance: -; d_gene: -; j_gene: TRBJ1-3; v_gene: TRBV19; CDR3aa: CASSTQGREGNTIYF; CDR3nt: TGTGCCAGTAGTACACAGGGAAGAGAGGGAAACACCATATATTTT
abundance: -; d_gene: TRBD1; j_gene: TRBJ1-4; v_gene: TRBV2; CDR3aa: CASSEEGASEKLFF; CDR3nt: TGTGCCAGCAGTGAGGAGGGGGCCAGTGAAAAATTGTTTTTT
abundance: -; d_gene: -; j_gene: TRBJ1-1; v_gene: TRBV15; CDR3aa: CATSRVPDTEAFF; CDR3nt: TGTGCCACCAGCAGAGTACCGGACACTGAAGCTTTCTTT
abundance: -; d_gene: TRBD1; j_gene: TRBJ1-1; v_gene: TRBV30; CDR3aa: CAWRRGQINTEAFF; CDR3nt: TGTGCCTGGAGGAGGGGACAGATTAACACTGAAGCTTTCTTT
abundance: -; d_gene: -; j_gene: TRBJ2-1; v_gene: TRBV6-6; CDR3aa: CASRHQRSSYNEQFF; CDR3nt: TGTGCCAGCAGACACCAGCGGAGCTCCTACAATGAGCAGTTCTTC
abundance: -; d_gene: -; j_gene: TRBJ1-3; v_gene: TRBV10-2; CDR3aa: CASTPGDSGNTIYF; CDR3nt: TGCGCCAGCACCCCAGGGGACTCTGGAAACACCATATATTTT
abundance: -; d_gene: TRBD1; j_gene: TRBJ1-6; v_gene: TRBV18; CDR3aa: CASSPTGGDSPLHF; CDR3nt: TGTGCCAGCTCACCTACAGGGGGTGATTCACCCCTCCACTTT
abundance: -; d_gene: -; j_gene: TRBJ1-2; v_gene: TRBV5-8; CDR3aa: CASSLPGNYGYTF; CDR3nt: TGTGCCAGCAGCTTGCCAGGCAACTATGGCTACACCTTC
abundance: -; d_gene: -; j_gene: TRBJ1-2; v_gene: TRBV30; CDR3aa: CAWSVRLGQNGYTF; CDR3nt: TGTGCCTGGAGTGTACGGCTTGGGCAGAATGGCTACACCTTC
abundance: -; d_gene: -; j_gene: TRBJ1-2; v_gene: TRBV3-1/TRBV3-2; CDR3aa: CASSRSSVDGYTF; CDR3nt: TGTGCCAGCAGCCGGTCGTCGGTTGATGGCTACACCTTC
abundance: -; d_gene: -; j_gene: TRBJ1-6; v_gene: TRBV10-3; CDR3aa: CAISAGTGDSPLHF; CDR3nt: TGTGCCATCAGTGCCGGGACTGGGGATTCACCCCTCCACTTT
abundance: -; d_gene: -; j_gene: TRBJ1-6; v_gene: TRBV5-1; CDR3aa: CASNSGGGHGSPLHF; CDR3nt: TGCGCCAGCAACTCTGGGGGAGGGCACGGCTCACCCCTCCACTTT
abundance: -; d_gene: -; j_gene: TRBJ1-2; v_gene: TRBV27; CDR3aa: CASSLREDYGYTF; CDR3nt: TGTGCCAGCAGTTTAAGAGAGGACTATGGCTACACCTTC
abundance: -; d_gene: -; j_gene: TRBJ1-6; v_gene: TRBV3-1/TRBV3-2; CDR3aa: CASSQGQVNSPLHF; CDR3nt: TGTGCCAGCAGCCAAGGGCAGGTAAATTCACCCCTCCACTTT
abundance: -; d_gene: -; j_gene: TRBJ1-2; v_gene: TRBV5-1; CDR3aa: CASSPQGSGYTF; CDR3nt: TGCGCCAGCAGCCCACAGGGAAGTGGCTACACCTTC
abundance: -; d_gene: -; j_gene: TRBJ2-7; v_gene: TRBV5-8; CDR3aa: CASSQFVQGSYEQYF; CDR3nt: TGTGCCAGCAGCCAGTTCGTTCAGGGATCCTACGAGCAGTACTTC
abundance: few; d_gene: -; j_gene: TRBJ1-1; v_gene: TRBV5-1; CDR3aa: CASSSAGQGNTEAFF; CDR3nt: TGCGCCAGCAGCTCCGCCGGGCAGGGGAACACTGAAGCTTTCTTT
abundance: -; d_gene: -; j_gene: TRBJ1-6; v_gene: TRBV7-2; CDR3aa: CASSLERTANNSPLHF; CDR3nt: TGTGCCAGCAGCTTAGAACGGACAGCGAATAATTCACCCCTCCACTTT
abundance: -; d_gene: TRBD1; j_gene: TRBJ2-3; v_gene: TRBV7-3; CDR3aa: CASSPTGTVGTDTQYF; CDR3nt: TGTGCCAGCAGCCCTACCGGGACAGTTGGAACAGATACGCAGTATTTT
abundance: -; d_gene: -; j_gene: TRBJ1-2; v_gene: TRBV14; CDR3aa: CASSPPYQGYGYTF; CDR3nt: TGTGCCAGCAGCCCCCCTTACCAGGGCTATGGCTACACCTTC
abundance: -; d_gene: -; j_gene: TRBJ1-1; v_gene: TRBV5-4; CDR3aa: CASSNPRQREAFF; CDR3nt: TGTGCCAGCAGCAACCCCCGACAGCGTGAAGCTTTCTTT
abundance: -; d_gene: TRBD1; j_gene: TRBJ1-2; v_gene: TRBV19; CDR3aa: CASSHDRATTYQYYGYTF; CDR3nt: TGTGCCAGTAGTCATGACAGGGCGACTACTTACCAATACTATGGCTACACCTTC
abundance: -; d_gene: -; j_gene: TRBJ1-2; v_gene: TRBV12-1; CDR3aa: CASSLGQGGNYGYTF; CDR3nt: TGTGCCAGCAGCTTAGGACAGGGGGGCAACTATGGCTACACCTTC
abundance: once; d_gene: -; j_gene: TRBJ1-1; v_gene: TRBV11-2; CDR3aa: CASSLEAGMNTEAFF; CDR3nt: TGTGCCAGCAGCTTAGAAGCGGGGATGAACACTGAAGCTTTCTTT
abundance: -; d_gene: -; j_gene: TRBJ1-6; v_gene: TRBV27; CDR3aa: CASSLSTTGNSPLHF; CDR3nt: TGTGCCAGCAGTTTATCGACTACGGGGAATTCACCCCTCCACTTT
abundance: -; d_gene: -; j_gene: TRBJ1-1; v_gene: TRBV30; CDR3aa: CAWTEGFRAFF; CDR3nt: TGTGCCTGGACTGAGGGCTTTAGAGCTTTCTTT
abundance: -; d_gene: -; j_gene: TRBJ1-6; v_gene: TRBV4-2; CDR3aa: CASSQEGSRDSPLHF; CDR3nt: TGTGCCAGCAGCCAAGAAGGGTCGAGGGATTCACCCCTCCACTTT
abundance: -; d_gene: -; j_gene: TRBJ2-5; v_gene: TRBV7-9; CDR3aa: CASSLQLQETQYF; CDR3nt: TGTGCCAGCAGCTTACAGTTACAAGAGACCCAGTACTTC
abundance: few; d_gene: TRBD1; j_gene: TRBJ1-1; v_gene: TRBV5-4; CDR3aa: CASSPRDRGPTEAFF; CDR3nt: TGTGCCAGCAGCCCCCGGGACAGGGGGCCCACTGAAGCTTTCTTT
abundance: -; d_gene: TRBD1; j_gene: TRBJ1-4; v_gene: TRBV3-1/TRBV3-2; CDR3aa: CASSRARTGVEKLFF; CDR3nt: TGTGCCAGCAGCCGCGCGAGGACAGGGGTTGAAAAACTGTTTTTT
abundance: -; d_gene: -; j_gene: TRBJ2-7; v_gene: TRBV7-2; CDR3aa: CASSPFDSKAYEQYF; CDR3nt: TGTGCCAGCAGCCCTTTTGACAGTAAGGCCTACGAGCAGTACTTC
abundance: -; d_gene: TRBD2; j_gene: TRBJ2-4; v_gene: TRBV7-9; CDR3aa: CASSRGGAKNIQYF; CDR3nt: TGTGCCAGCAGTCGCGGGGGGGCCAAAAACATTCAGTACTTC
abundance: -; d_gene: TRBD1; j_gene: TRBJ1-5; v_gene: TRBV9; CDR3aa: CASSVDTGDQPQHF; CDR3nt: TGTGCCAGCAGCGTAGATACAGGGGATCAGCCCCAGCATTTT
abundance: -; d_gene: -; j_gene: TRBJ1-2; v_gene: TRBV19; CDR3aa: CASSILFPPPSGYTF; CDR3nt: TGTGCCAGTAGTATACTCTTCCCCCCTCCCTCCGGCTACACCTTC
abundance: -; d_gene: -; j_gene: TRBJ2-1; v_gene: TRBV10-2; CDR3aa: CASRSAVDEQFF; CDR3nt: TGCGCCAGCAGATCCGCGGTGGATGAGCAGTTCTTC
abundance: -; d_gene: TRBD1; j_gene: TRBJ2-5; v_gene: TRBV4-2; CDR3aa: CASSQIDRGAETQYF; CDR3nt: TGTGCCAGCAGCCAGATTGACAGGGGAGCAGAGACCCAGTACTTC